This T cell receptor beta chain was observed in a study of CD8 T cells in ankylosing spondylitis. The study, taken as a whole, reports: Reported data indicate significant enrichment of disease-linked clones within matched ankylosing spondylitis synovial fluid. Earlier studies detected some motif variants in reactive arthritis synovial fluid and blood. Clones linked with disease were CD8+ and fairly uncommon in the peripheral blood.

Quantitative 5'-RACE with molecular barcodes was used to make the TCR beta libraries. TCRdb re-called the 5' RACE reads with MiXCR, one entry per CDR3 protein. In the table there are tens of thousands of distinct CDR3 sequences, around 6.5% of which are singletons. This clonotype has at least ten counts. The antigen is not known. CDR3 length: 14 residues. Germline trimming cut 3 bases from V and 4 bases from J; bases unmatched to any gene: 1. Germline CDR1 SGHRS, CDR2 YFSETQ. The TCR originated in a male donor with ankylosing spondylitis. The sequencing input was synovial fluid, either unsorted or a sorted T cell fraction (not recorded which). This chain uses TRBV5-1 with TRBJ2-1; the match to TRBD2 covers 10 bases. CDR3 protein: CASSWTSGYNEQFF. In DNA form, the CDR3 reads TGCGCCAGCAGCTGGACTAGCGGATACAATGAGCAGTTCTTC.